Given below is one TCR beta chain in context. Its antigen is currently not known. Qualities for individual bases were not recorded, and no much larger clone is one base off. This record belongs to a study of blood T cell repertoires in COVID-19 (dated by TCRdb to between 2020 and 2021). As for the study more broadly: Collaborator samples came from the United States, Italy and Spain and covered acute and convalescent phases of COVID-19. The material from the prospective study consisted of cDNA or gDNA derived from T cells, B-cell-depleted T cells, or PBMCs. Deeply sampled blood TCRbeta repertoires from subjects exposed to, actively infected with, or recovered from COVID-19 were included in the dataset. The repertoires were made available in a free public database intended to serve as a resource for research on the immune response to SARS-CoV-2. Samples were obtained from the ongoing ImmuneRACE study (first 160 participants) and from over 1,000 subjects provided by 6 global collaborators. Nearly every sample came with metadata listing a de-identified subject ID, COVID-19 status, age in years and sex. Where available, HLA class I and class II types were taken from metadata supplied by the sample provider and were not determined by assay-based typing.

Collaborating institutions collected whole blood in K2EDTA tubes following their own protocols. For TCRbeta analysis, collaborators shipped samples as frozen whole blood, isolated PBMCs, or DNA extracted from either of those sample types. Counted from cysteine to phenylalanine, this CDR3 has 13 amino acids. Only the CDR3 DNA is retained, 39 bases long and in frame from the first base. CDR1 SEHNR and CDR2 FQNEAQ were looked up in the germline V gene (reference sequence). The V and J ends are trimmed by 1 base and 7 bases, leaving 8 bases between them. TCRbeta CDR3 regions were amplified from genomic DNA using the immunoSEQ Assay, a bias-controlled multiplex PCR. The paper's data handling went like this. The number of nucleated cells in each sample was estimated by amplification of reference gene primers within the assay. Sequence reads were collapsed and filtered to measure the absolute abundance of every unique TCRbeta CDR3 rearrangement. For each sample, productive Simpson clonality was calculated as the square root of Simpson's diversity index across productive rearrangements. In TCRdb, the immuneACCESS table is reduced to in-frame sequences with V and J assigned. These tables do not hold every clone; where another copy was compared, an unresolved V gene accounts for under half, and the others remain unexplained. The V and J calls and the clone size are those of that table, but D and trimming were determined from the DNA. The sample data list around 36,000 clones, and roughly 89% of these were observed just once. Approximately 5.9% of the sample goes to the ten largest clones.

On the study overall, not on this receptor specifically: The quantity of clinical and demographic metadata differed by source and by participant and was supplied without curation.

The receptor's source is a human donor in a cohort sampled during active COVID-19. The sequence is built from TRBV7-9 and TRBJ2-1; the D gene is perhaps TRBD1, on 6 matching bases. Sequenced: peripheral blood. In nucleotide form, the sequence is TGTGCCAGCAGCTTAGACGGGACAAATGAGCAGTTCTTC. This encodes CASSLDGTNEQFF.